This T cell receptor beta chain was documented in a study of response to subunit inactivated influenza vaccine. The study's findings and limits: The authors offered the suggestion that each seasonal influenza vaccination recruits few new T cells.

This clonotype was recorded at least ten times. Its antigen is unidentified. MiXCR, run by TCRdb on the RT-PCR reads, gives a single entry per CDR3 protein. Of 590,000 or so distinct CDR3 sequences listed, 11% to 15% are singletons. V lost 0 bases, J lost 2 bases, and 4 bases lay in between. CDR1 is LGHNA, CDR2 YNFKEQ, per germline. This CDR3 is 13 amino acids long. The chain carries TRBV4-2 and TRBJ1-1; no reliable D call. The sequences come from PBMCs from blood, collected 14 to 15 days before vaccination. The receptor comes from a man aged 45-65 years who received an inactivated influenza vaccine. The CDR3 DNA sequence: TGTGCCAGCAGCCAAGAGGAAAACACTGAAGCTTTCTTT. It yields the protein CASSQEENTEAFF.